The 29 T cell receptor beta chains below come from one sample, sequenced in a study of T cells in Graves' hyperthyroidism and ophthalmopathy. RNA transcripts were the template for amplifying TCR beta CDR3 regions. A first-round RT-PCR of the TCR CDR3 used the HTBI primer set. TCRdb re-called the multiplex PCR reads through MiXCR, storing one row per CDR3 protein. Here the sample spans 250,000 to 400,000 distinct CDR3 sequences, roughly 13% being singletons. Sample: blood. The receptors derive from a woman aged 40-49 years with Graves' ophthalmopathy.

There are many counts of this clonotype. The junction does not match germline at one end; this may be a read error. This chain uses TRBV12-3 or TRBV12-4 with TRBJ1-2; D is undetermined. CDR3 size: 13 residues. In nucleotides, the CDR3 is TGTGCCACCAGTTTGGGCCGCTACTATGGCTACACCTTC. This translates into CATSLGRYYGYTF.

This chain uses TRBV20-1 with TRBJ1-6; tentatively, D is TRBD1 (5 bases). The germline CDR1 and CDR2 sequences are DFQATT and SNEGSKA (reference sequence). The V end lost 5 bases, the J end lost 8 bases, and 19 bases lay between the germline ends. The CDR3 runs to 15 residues. The CDR3 here is CSAEPYRGLDSPLHF. In DNA, the CDR3 is TGCAGTGCTGAACCATACCGGGGGTTGGATTCACCCCTCCACTTT.

This rearrangement joins TRBV15 to TRBJ1-5; D is perhaps TRBD1 (6 bases). The CDR3 is 15 amino acids. Germline V gene sequence: CDR1 LNHNV, CDR2 YYDKDF (reference sequence). V shed 0 bases and J shed 14 bases, with 20 bases lying between them. The DNA of the CDR3 is TGTGCCACCAGCAGAGATCCCAGGGGAAACAGTGGCAAGCATTTT. Amino acids: CATSRDPRGNSGKHF.

The chain uses TRBV5-4 and TRBJ2-1; D gene ambiguous. The CDR3 spans 14 residues. With 4 bases removed from V and 2 bases from J, the gap between germline ends came to 10 bases. From germline, CDR1 is SGHNT and CDR2 YYREEE (reference sequence). CDR3: CASSPHPTYNEQFF. CDR3 coding DNA: TGTGCCAGCAGCCCTCACCCGACCTACAATGAGCAGTTCTTC.

This clonotype showed up just a few times. The genes are TRBV9 and TRBJ1-2; the D gene is possibly TRBD1 (5 bases). This CDR3 is 15 amino acids long. Germline assignment: CDR1 SGDLS and CDR2 YYNGEE. Trimming took off 0 bases at V and 5 bases at J, with 14 bases between the two ends. The CDR3 DNA follows: TGTGCCAGCAGCGTAGCGCCAGGGCCGTTGTATGGCTACACCTTC. Encoded protein: CASSVAPGPLYGYTF.

This clonotype came up many times. Here the CDR3 DNA reads TGTGCCAGCAGGATTAGTAGCGGCAGCAGCTACGAGCAGTACTTC. Translated, it gives CASRISSGSSYEQYF. V and J are TRBV2 and TRBJ2-7; possible D gene TRBD2, 6 bases. Per germline, CDR1 SNHLY and CDR2 FYNNEI. This CDR3 is 15 amino acids long. The ends were cut back, 6 bases at V and 3 bases at J, with 18 bases in the middle.

The chain has TRBV11-1 and TRBJ1-6; 7 bases align to TRBD1. Germline CDR1 and CDR2: SGHAT and FQDESV (reference sequence). V dropped 5 bases and J dropped 7; count of bases not matched to a gene: 23. The CDR3 is made up of 20 amino acids. CDR3 nucleotide sequence: TGTGCCAGCAGCCTCACCTTGAGGACAGGCTCCCCCCGACGGAATTCACCCCTCCACTTT. Its protein product is CASSLTLRTGSPRRNSPLHF.

This clonotype was observed many times. The genes are TRBV20-1 and TRBJ2-5; D could derive from TRBD1 or TRBD2 (5 bases each). The CDR3 spans 14 residues. CDR1 is DFQATT, CDR2 SNEGSKA, per germline (reference sequence). V lost 4 bases to trimming and J lost 5 bases, with 17 bases between them. The DNA for the CDR3 is TGCAGTGCTAAACTCCCTAGGTGGGGGGAGACCCAGTACTTC. This gives the protein CSAKLPRWGETQYF.

This clonotype was observed a handful of times. This chain connects TRBV6-1 to TRBJ1-2, with D perhaps matching TRBD1 (6 bases). V lost 10 bases and J lost 2, with 14 bases in between. The germline V gene has CDR1 MNHNS and CDR2 SASEGT. The CDR3 runs to 13 residues. CDR3 bases: TGTGCCACCCGGGACATCTTCAACTATGGCTACACCTTC. This translates into CATRDIFNYGYTF.

V gene TRBV18 combines with J gene TRBJ1-1; TRBD1 agrees at 7 bases. This CDR3 region has 15 residues. CDR1 KGHSH and CDR2 LQKENI come from the germline V gene. The V gene end was trimmed by 0 bases and the J gene end by 6 bases; junction bases not matched to a gene: 7. CDR3 protein: CASSPPGRTGAEAFF. In DNA, the CDR3 is TGTGCCAGCTCACCACCGGGGCGGACAGGCGCTGAAGCTTTCTTT.

The sample holds many counts of this clonotype. This chain joins TRBV5-6 and TRBJ2-7; unclear D gene. V was pared by 2 bases and J by 2 bases, with 11 bases between. This CDR3 comprises 14 residues. Germline V CDR1 and CDR2: SGHDT, YYEEEE. CDR3 in amino acids: CASSLPGTTYEQYF. Written as DNA, the CDR3 is TGTGCCAGCAGCTTACCGGGCACGACCTACGAGCAGTACTTC.

This clonotype has ten or more counts. The gene calls are TRBV7-8 and TRBJ1-2; perhaps TRBD1 as D (5 bases). The CDR3 is 16 residues long. Trimming removed 0 bases from V and 4 bases from J, with 15 bases in between. The germline CDR1 and CDR2 sequences are SGHVS and FQNEAQ. This chain's CDR3 is CASSLARIDSPYGYTF. The CDR3 nucleotides are TGTGCCAGCAGCTTAGCGCGGATAGACAGTCCCTATGGCTACACCTTC.

The genes are TRBV6-1 and TRBJ1-6; D call uncertain. The CDR3 has 16 amino acids. The ends were cut back, 2 bases at V and 10 bases at J, with 18 bases in the middle. The germline CDR1 and CDR2 sequences are MNHNS and SASEGT. CDR3 loop: CASSETSARMGSPLHF. The CDR3 DNA reads as TGTGCCAGCAGTGAAACCTCGGCCCGGATGGGGTCACCCCTCCACTTT.

CDR3 DNA sequence: TGTGCCAGCAGCGCGCGGGGCTCTCCTACTCACACTGAAGCTTTCTTT. Encoded protein: CASSARGSPTHTEAFF. This sequence joins TRBV4-2 and TRBJ1-1; possible D gene TRBD1, 5 bases. The V gene's germline CDR1 is LGHNA and CDR2 YNFKEQ. The germline V and J ends were trimmed by 5 bases and 3 bases, with 19 bases remaining between them. The CDR3 runs 16 residues.

The chain joins TRBV15 to TRBJ1-5; D is possibly TRBD1 (6 bases). Germline V lookup: CDR1 LNHNV, CDR2 YYDKDF (reference sequence). There are 15 residues in the CDR3. The V end was cut by 3 bases, the J end by 5 bases, with 14 bases between. The CDR3 is CATSRERGSHQPQHF. The CDR3 DNA reads TGTGCCACCAGCAGGGAGAGGGGGAGTCATCAGCCCCAGCATTTT.

In its sample, this clonotype was seen many times. The rearrangement joins TRBV27 to TRBJ2-2; 14 bases are shared with TRBD2. The CDR3 loop spans 21 amino acids. V shed 7 bases and J 4 bases; nucleotides not matched to a gene: 20. Germline lookup yields CDR1 MNHEY and CDR2 SMNVEV (reference sequence). CDR3 in amino acids: CASTIRGGSGTSGGRTGELFF. CDR3 sequence (DNA): TGTGCCAGCACCATCAGGGGGGGCTCCGGGACTAGCGGGGGACGCACCGGGGAGCTGTTTTTT.

This clonotype was seen only a few times. This rearrangement joins TRBV6-1 to TRBJ2-1; perhaps D is TRBD1 or TRBD2 (5 bases each). The CDR3 is made up of 16 amino acids. V lost 4 bases and J 3 bases, leaving 16 bases between the germline ends. The germline V gene encodes CDR1 MNHNS and CDR2 SASEGT. The DNA for the CDR3 is TGTGCCAGCAGTGTTTCGGGGCAGGGCCTCTACAATGAGCAGTTCTTC. Protein sequence: CASSVSGQGLYNEQFF.

This clonotype was seen a handful of times. This sequence joins TRBV3-1 and TRBJ1-3; 8 bases match TRBD1. V lost 4 bases, J lost 7 bases, and 9 bases stayed unmatched. The CDR3 length is 15 residues. Germline-derived CDR1 and CDR2 are LGHDT and YNNKEL (reference sequence). Here the CDR3 reads CASSRDRGRRNTIYF. As DNA, the CDR3 is TGTGCCAGCAGCCGCGACAGGGGAAGGCGGAACACCATATATTTT.

This clonotype occurred a few times. This chain connects TRBV4-2 to TRBJ2-1, with TRBD2 matching over 7 bases. CDR3 length equals 16 residues. CDR1 and CDR2 (germline): LGHNA, YNFKEQ. Unmatched junction bases numbered 6, after V lost 4 bases and J lost 0 bases. This CDR3 reads CASSRGAGSSYNEQFF. DNA for the CDR3: TGTGCCAGCAGCCGAGGAGCGGGGAGCTCCTACAATGAGCAGTTCTTC.

There are many counts of this clonotype. The chain is built from TRBV7-9 and TRBJ2-1; D gene unclear. CDR1 is SEHNR and CDR2 is FQNEAQ in the germline V gene (reference sequence). V was shortened by 1 base and J by 5 bases, with 9 bases between the two germline ends. This CDR3 spans 14 amino acids. The CDR3 spells CASSLVNGDNEQFF. CDR3 nucleotide sequence: TGTGCCAGCAGCTTAGTAAACGGAGACAATGAGCAGTTCTTC.

A few counts support this clonotype. The chain uses TRBV2 and TRBJ1-4; tentatively, D is TRBD1 (6 bases). CDR3 length: 15 residues. CDR1 is SNHLY, CDR2 FYNNEI, per germline. V was shortened by 8 bases and J by 0 bases, with 13 bases between the two germline ends. CDR3: CASQDSLSTNEKLFF. CDR3 sequence (DNA): TGTGCCAGCCAGGACAGCCTCTCAACTAATGAAAAACTGTTTTTT.

Concerning this clonotype: Being one base from a much bigger clone, this may be a read error. The V gene is TRBV27, the J gene TRBJ2-2, with 8 bases identical to TRBD2. There are 16 residues in the CDR3. CDR1 and CDR2 (germline): MNHEY, SMNVEV (reference sequence). CDR3 DNA sequence: TGTGCCAGCAGTTTTAGACTAGCGAGGAACGCCGGGGAGCTGTTTTTT. Its translation is CASSFRLARNAGELFF.

J is TRBJ1-3 and V is TRBV30; a weak D match, TRBD1 (5 bases). This CDR3 comprises 12 residues. The ends were cut back, 5 bases at V and 4 bases at J, with 9 bases in the middle. Germline CDR1 GTSNPN, CDR2 SVGIG (reference sequence). The CDR3 DNA is TGTGCCTGGGGACAACTCGGAAACACCATATATTTT. Translation gives CAWGQLGNTIYF. The full variable domain, in which reference TRBV30 and TRBJ1-3 provide the parts outside the CDR3, is SQTIHQWPATLVQPVGSPLSLECTVEGTSNPNLYWYRQAAGRGLQLLFYSVGIGQISSEVPQNLSASRPQDRQFILSSKKLLLSDSGFYLCAWGQLGNTIYFGEGSWLTVV.

This clonotype showed up many times. The rearrangement uses TRBV11-3 and TRBJ2-1; D possibly corresponds to TRBD2 (6 bases). The CDR3 runs to 16 residues. Germline CDR1 is SGHNT and CDR2 is YENEEA. V was cut by 1 base and J by 4 bases, with 14 bases left in between. CDR3 DNA sequence: TGTGCCAGCAGCTTAGTAGGGAGCGGGCCGTACAATGAGCAGTTCTTC. Its protein product is CASSLVGSGPYNEQFF. Supplemented by reference TRBV11-3 and TRBJ2-1, the full variable domain reads EAGVVQSPRYKIIEKKQPVAFWCNPISGHNTLYWYLQNLGQGPELLIRYENEEAVDDSQLPKDRFSAERLKGVDSTLKIQPAELGDSAVYLCASSLVGSGPYNEQFFGPGTRLTVL.

This clonotype was seen at least ten times. The CDR3 loop is CASTGVKLMNTEAFF. CDR3 coding DNA: TGCGCCAGTACAGGAGTGAAATTAATGAACACTGAAGCTTTCTTT. V gene TRBV10-2 combines with J gene TRBJ1-1, with D possibly being TRBD1 (5 bases). V was pared by 9 bases and J by 0 bases, with 17 bases between. CDR1 is WSHSY, CDR2 SAAADI, per germline. This CDR3 region has 15 residues.

This clonotype occurred many times. The V and J genes are TRBV20-1 and TRBJ2-1, with a possible D match to TRBD2 (5 bases). The CDR3 contains 15 residues. Trimming removed 0 bases from V and 7 bases from J, with 16 bases in between. CDR1 is DFQATT and CDR2 is SNEGSKA in the germline V gene (reference sequence). The CDR3 protein is CSARDTAGRINEQFF. The CDR3 coding sequence is TGCAGTGCTAGAGATACGGCGGGTCGAATAAATGAGCAGTTCTTC.

This clonotype was seen at least ten times. The CDR3 here is CATTQTSGGDFRQFF. In DNA, the CDR3 is TGTGCCACCACTCAAACTAGCGGGGGGGACTTCAGGCAGTTCTTC. The chain recombines TRBV12-3 or TRBV12-4 with TRBJ2-1; 13 bases match TRBD2. With V trimmed by 10 bases and J by 12 bases, 15 bases remained unmatched. This CDR3 has 15 residues.

This clonotype has a count of ten or more. The chain employs TRBV11-2 and TRBJ2-5; D call uncertain. CDR1 and CDR2 (germline): SGHAT, FQNNGV. Trimming stripped 6 bases from V and 5 bases from J, with 10 bases between. The CDR3 covers 12 residues. CDR3 in amino acids: CASRLGGETQYF. For the CDR3, the DNA is TGTGCCAGCAGATTGGGCGGCGAGACCCAGTACTTC.

This clonotype came up many times. The CDR3 bases are TGTGCCAGCATGTTAGGCCGGGCGGTTAATGAGCAGTTCTTC. Amino acid sequence: CASMLGRAVNEQFF. The chain recombines TRBV6-1 with TRBJ2-1; unclear D gene. Germline lookup yields CDR1 MNHNS and CDR2 SASEGT. This CDR3 is built from 14 residues. Trimming removed 7 bases from V and 7 bases from J, with 17 bases in between.